The 26 T cell receptor beta chains below were found in one sample sequenced in a study of technical replicates of blood from a few donors. Measured with immunoSEQ multiplex PCR; TCRdb has only the in-frame clones, and not every one. The sample has approximately 99,000 clones, about 96% seen once. Sequencing was carried out using T cells isolated from PBMCs. These receptors were obtained from a human donor in good health.

V gene TRBV4-1 combines with J gene TRBJ2-5; TRBD1 matches at 8 bases. This CDR3 spans 15 amino acids. Trimming removed 5 bases from V and 1 base from J; junction bases left unmatched: 6. Germline V gives CDR1 MGHRA, CDR2 YSYEKL. CDR3 residues: CASSVNRGSQETQYF. The CDR3 DNA is TGCGCCAGCAGCGTTAACAGGGGGTCCCAAGAGACCCAGTACTTC.

The CDR3 DNA is TGTGCCAGCAGACTTAGGAACACTGAAGCTTTCTTT. Its protein is CASRLRNTEAFF. V is TRBV28 and J is TRBJ1-1; D gene ambiguous. Trimming left V 6 bases short and J 1 base short, with 6 bases between. The V gene's germline CDR1 is MDHEN and CDR2 SYDVKM. The CDR3 totals 12 residues.

The chain couples TRBV2 to TRBJ2-7; the match to TRBD1 covers 7 bases. The CDR3 has 16 residues. The V gene end was trimmed by 6 bases and the J gene end by 2 bases; junction bases not matched to a gene: 13. Per germline, CDR1 SNHLY and CDR2 FYNNEI. The CDR3 coding sequence is TGTGCCAGCAGGGCCCTAAGAGGGGGCGATACCTACGAGCAGTACTTC. It specifies CASRALRGGDTYEQYF.

The chain is built from TRBV4-2 and TRBJ2-7, with a tentative D call TRBD1 (6 bases). The CDR3 extends over 16 amino acids. Germline V lookup: CDR1 LGHNA, CDR2 YNFKEQ. V dropped 0 bases and J dropped 2 bases, with 14 bases sitting between them. The CDR3 region has the DNA TGTGCCAGCAGCCAAGATCCGGCTGAGGGGGCCTACGAGCAGTACTTC. This sequence encodes CASSQDPAEGAYEQYF.

The V and J genes are TRBV10-1 and TRBJ2-3; D ambiguous. The ends were cut back, 0 bases at V and 3 bases at J, with 7 bases in the middle. Germline lookup yields CDR1 WNHNN and CDR2 SYGVQD (reference sequence). The CDR3 is 14 residues long. CDR3 region: CASSESTGTDTQYF. The CDR3 coding sequence is TGCGCCAGCAGTGAGTCGACCGGGACAGATACGCAGTATTTT.

This chain connects TRBV7-2 to TRBJ2-7, with D perhaps TRBD1 (6 bases). Germline loops: CDR1 SGHTA, CDR2 FQGNSA. Trimming stripped 7 bases from V and 2 bases from J, with 12 bases between. The length of the CDR3 is 13 residues. The CDR3: CASTSAGAYEQYF. The CDR3 bases are TGTGCCAGCACCTCGGCAGGGGCCTACGAGCAGTACTTC.

The chain couples TRBV7-2 to TRBJ2-7; TRBD2 matches 9 bases. V lost 1 base, J lost 2 bases, and 6 bases stayed unmatched. Germline V gene lookup returns CDR1 SGHTA and CDR2 FQGNSA. This CDR3 is built from 16 residues. CDR3 region: CASSLGAGGPAYEQYF. The CDR3 DNA reads as TGTGCCAGCAGCTTAGGGGCGGGAGGGCCTGCCTACGAGCAGTACTTC.

The chain employs TRBV28 and TRBJ2-7; 7 bases are shared with TRBD1. Losses at the gene ends were 6 bases for V and 5 bases for J; bases not matched to a gene: 13. The CDR3 runs to 15 residues. Germline assignment: CDR1 MDHEN and CDR2 SYDVKM. CDR3 sequence reads: CASRNRRTGQNEQYF. The CDR3 DNA is TGTGCCAGCAGGAACCGAAGGACAGGACAAAACGAGCAGTACTTC.

The chain joins TRBV7-9 to TRBJ2-2, with 9 bases aligning to TRBD1. Per the germline V gene, CDR1 is SEHNR and CDR2 is FQNEAQ (reference sequence). This CDR3 has 15 residues. V gave up 4 bases and J gave up 6 bases; unmatched junction bases: 6. The CDR3 is CASSYEQGAAGELFF. The CDR3 nucleotides read TGTGCCAGCAGCTACGAACAGGGGGCGGCCGGGGAGCTGTTTTTT. Variable domain in full (rest from reference TRBV7-9 and TRBJ2-2): DTGVSQNPRHKITKRGQNVTFRCDPISEHNRLYWYRQTLGQGPEFLTYFQNEAQLEKSRLLSDRFSAERPKGSFSTLEIQRTEQGDSAMYLCASSYEQGAAGELFFGEGSRLTVL.

The chain links TRBV19 to TRBJ1-2; maybe TRBD1 (5 bases). The V gene's germline CDR1 is LNHDA and CDR2 SQIVND (reference sequence). This CDR3 has 15 residues. V lost 8 bases to trimming and J lost 0 bases, with 16 bases between them. The DNA of the CDR3 is TGTGCCAGTGCCAAGTGGGGGGGTTCTAACTATGGCTACACCTTC. Protein product: CASAKWGGSNYGYTF.

This chain joins TRBV28 and TRBJ2-7; 7 bases agree with TRBD1. V gave up 7 bases and J gave up 4 bases; unmatched junction bases: 10. The CDR3 has 14 residues. Germline CDR1 and CDR2: MDHEN and SYDVKM. The CDR3 reads CASKGAGSSYEQYF. The CDR3, as DNA: TGTGCCAGCAAGGGGGCTGGGTCCTCTTACGAGCAGTACTTC.

This sequence joins TRBV15 and TRBJ1-1, with TRBD1 as a possible D gene (6 bases). V lost 7 bases and J 4 bases, leaving 16 bases between the germline ends. Germline CDR1 LNHNV, CDR2 YYDKDF (reference sequence). This CDR3 is 14 amino acids long. The CDR3: CATNKEGHVTEAFF. The CDR3 bases are TGTGCCACCAACAAAGAGGGACATGTCACTGAAGCTTTCTTT.

The CDR3 loop reads CASSSSWQGQRETQYF. The DNA of the CDR3 is TGTGCCAGCAGTTCCTCCTGGCAGGGACAGAGGGAGACCCAGTACTTC. The rearrangement joins TRBV27 to TRBJ2-5, with 7 bases lining up with TRBD1. Germline lookup yields CDR1 MNHEY and CDR2 SMNVEV (reference sequence). This CDR3 spans 16 amino acids. V lost 4 bases, J lost 5 bases, and 13 bases stayed unmatched.

The chain carries TRBV5-6 and TRBJ1-5; TRBD1 aligns across 9 bases. CDR1 is SGHDT and CDR2 is YYEEEE in the germline V gene. There are 17 residues in the CDR3. The V and J ends lost 3 bases and 4 bases, in that order; junction bases with no gene match: 11. The CDR3 reads CASSSYSQGARNQPQHF. The CDR3 nucleotides read TGTGCCAGCAGCTCGTATTCACAGGGGGCTCGGAATCAGCCCCAGCATTTT.

This clone was observed a few times. This chain joins TRBV5-6 and TRBJ1-4; no firm D call. V was trimmed by 0 bases and J by 4 bases, leaving 7 bases between them. The germline V gene has CDR1 SGHDT and CDR2 YYEEEE. The CDR3 sequence is 14 residues long. CDR3 sequence (DNA): TGTGCCAGCAGCTTGGTCTCAGTTAATGAAAAACTGTTTTTT. Translating gives CASSLVSVNEKLFF.

The chain couples TRBV27 to TRBJ2-5; 14 bases align to TRBD2. The germline V gene encodes CDR1 MNHEY and CDR2 SMNVEV (reference sequence). The J segment lost 2 bases and the V segment lost 3 bases, leaving 5 bases of the junction unmatched. CDR3 length: 17 residues. The CDR3 spells CASSFRLAGGLQETQYF. The DNA of the CDR3 is TGTGCCAGCAGTTTTCGACTAGCGGGGGGGTTACAAGAGACCCAGTACTTC.

The gene calls are TRBV27 and TRBJ2-5; D remains unclear. Trimming shortened V by 5 bases and J by 0 bases, and 7 bases separated the two germline ends. Germline lookup yields CDR1 MNHEY and CDR2 SMNVEV (reference sequence). The CDR3 totals 13 residues. For the CDR3, the DNA is TGTGCCAGCAGTCCTACGCACCAAGAGACCCAGTACTTC. It codes for CASSPTHQETQYF.

This clone was detected once. The chain has TRBV10-3 and TRBJ2-3; D gene unclear. The CDR3 has 14 amino acids. The V end was cut by 5 bases, the J end by 0 bases, with 9 bases between. In germline, CDR1 is ENHRY, CDR2 SYGVKD. This CDR3 is CAISLQPSTDTQYF. The CDR3 DNA follows: TGTGCCATCAGTTTACAGCCTAGCACAGATACGCAGTATTTT.

CDR3 coding DNA: TGTGCCAGCAGTTCCCAATTGGGACAGCAAATATATTTT. It yields the protein CASSSQLGQQIYF. The chain joins TRBV6-5 to TRBJ1-3; 7 bases line up with TRBD1. The CDR3 has 13 residues. Germline V CDR1 and CDR2: MNHEY, SVGAGI. With V trimmed by 4 bases and J by 13 bases, 10 bases remained unmatched.

To note about this clone: One end of the junction is discordant with germline, which a read error may explain. This chain connects TRBV10-1 to TRBJ2-2; D not resolved. The CDR3 length is 12 residues. Germline-derived CDR1 and CDR2 are WNHNN and SYGVQD (reference sequence). In DNA form, the CDR3 reads TGCGCCAGCAGTGATAACAGCGGGGAGCTGTTTTTT. Protein product: CASSDNSGELFF.

The genes are TRBV19 and TRBJ1-6; 10 nucleotides align to TRBD1. This CDR3 has 17 residues. The junction had 12 bases not matched to a gene; V was cut back by 7 bases and J by 6 bases. The V gene's germline CDR1 is LNHDA and CDR2 SQIVND (reference sequence). CDR3 in DNA: TGTGCCAGTAATGGCCCGGGACAGGGGATGACTAATTCACCCCTCCACTTT. Protein: CASNGPGQGMTNSPLHF.

This chain links TRBV18 with TRBJ2-1; maybe TRBD2 (6 bases). CDR1 and CDR2 (germline): KGHSH, LQKENI. The CDR3 runs to 16 residues. Trimming took 6 bases from V and 4 from J, leaving 19 bases between them. The CDR3 nucleotides read TGTGCCAGCTCGCTGGACGGCCTTGGGGGGTACAATGAGCAGTTCTTC. This codes for CASSLDGLGGYNEQFF.

This clone was counted a single time. V gene TRBV6-5 combines with J gene TRBJ2-7; perhaps TRBD2 as D (5 bases). Germline V CDR1 and CDR2: MNHEY, SVGAGI. The CDR3 loop spans 15 amino acids. V dropped 0 bases and J dropped 3 bases, with 12 bases sitting between them. For the CDR3, the DNA is TGTGCCAGCAGTTACTCGGAGGTTGGGCTCTACGAGCAGTACTTC. Protein sequence: CASSYSEVGLYEQYF.

The chain combines TRBV10-1 with TRBJ1-1; D possibly corresponds to TRBD1 (5 bases). V gave up 2 bases and J gave up 8 bases, with 15 bases separating them. Germline V gene data show CDR1 as WNHNN and CDR2 as SYGVQD (reference sequence). The CDR3 sequence is 14 residues long. CDR3 region: CASSEPESGNEAFF. In DNA, the CDR3 is TGCGCCAGCAGTGAGCCCGAATCAGGGAACGAAGCTTTCTTT.

The CDR3 sequence is CASSVQGYTGELFF. The DNA of the CDR3 is TGTGCCAGCAGCGTACAGGGTTACACCGGGGAGCTGTTTTTT. V is TRBV9 and J is TRBJ2-2; weak D call: TRBD1 (5 bases). The germline V and J ends were trimmed by 1 base and 3 bases, with 7 bases remaining between them. Germline V gene data show CDR1 as SGDLS and CDR2 as YYNGEE. CDR3 length: 14 amino acids.

This clone was counted a single time. This chain joins TRBV6-6 and TRBJ2-1, with 7 bases fitting TRBD1. V shed 4 bases and J 4 bases; nucleotides not matched to a gene: 4. CDR3 length equals 14 residues. The germline V gene has CDR1 MNHNY and CDR2 SVGAGI (reference sequence). The DNA for the CDR3 is TGTGCCAGCAGTTCCGGGACAGATTACAATGAGCAGTTCTTC. This gives the protein CASSSGTDYNEQFF.